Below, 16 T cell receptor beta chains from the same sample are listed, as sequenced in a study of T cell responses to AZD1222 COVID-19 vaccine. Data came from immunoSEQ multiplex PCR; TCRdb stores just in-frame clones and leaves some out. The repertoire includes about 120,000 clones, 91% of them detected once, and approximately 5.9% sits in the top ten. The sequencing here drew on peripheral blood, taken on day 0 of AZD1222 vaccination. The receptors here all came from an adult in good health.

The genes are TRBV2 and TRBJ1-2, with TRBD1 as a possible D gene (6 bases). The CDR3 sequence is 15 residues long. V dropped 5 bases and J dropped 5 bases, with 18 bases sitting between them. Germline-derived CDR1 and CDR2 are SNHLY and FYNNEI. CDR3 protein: CASSPTSDSLYGYTF. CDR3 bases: TGTGCCAGCAGTCCCACTTCGGACAGTCTTTATGGCTACACCTTC.

The CDR3 reads CASSDPGGHEQYF. CDR3 nucleotide sequence: TGCGCCAGCAGTGACCCGGGGGGCCACGAGCAGTACTTC. The genes are TRBV10-2 and TRBJ2-7; tentatively, D is TRBD2 (7 bases). The V gene lost 3 bases and the J gene lost 5 bases, with 11 bases spanning the gap. Germline V gene sequence: CDR1 WSHSY, CDR2 SAAADI. CDR3 size: 13 residues.

The CDR3 sequence is CASSVYGGAASEAFF. CDR3 nucleotides: TGTGCCAGCAGCGTTTACGGGGGCGCGGCCTCTGAAGCTTTCTTT. This chain uses TRBV9 with TRBJ1-1; a weak D match, TRBD1 (6 bases). Germline V lookup: CDR1 SGDLS, CDR2 YYNGEE. The CDR3 consists of 15 residues. Trimming removed 2 bases at V and 6 bases at J, with 17 bases between.

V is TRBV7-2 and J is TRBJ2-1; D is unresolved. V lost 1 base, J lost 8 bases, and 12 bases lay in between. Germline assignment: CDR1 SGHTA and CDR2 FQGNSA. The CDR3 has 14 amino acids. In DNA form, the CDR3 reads TGTGCCAGCAGCTTAGATGTGGGTGCATATGAGCAGTTCTTC. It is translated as CASSLDVGAYEQFF.

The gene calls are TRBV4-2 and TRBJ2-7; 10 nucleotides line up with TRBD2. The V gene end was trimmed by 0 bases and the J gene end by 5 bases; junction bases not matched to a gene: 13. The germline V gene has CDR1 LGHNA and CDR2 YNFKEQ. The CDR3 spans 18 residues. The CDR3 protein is CASSQDGAQAGGPNEQYF. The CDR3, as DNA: TGTGCCAGCAGCCAAGATGGGGCTCAAGCGGGAGGGCCGAACGAGCAGTACTTC.

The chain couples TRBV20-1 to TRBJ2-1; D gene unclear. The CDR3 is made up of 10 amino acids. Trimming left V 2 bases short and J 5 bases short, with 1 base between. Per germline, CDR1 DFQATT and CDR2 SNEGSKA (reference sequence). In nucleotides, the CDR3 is TGCAGTGCTAGAAACAATGAGCAGTTCTTC. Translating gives CSARNNEQFF.

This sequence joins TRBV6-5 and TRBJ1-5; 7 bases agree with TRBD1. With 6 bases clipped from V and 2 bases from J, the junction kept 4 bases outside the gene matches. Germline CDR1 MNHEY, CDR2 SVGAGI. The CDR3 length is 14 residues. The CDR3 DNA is TGTGCCAGCAGACAAACAGGGGGCAATCAGCCCCAGCATTTT. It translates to CASRQTGGNQPQHF.

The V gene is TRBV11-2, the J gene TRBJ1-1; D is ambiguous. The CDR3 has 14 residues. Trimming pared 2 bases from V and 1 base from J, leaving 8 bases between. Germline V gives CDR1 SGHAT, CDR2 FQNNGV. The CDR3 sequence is CASSLQRGNTEAFF. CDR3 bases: TGTGCCAGCAGCTTACAACGGGGGAACACTGAAGCTTTCTTT.

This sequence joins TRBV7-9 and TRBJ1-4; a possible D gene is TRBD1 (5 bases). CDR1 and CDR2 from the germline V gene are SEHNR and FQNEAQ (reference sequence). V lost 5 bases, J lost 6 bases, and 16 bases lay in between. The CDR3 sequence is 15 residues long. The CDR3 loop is CASSTSGGEYEKLFF. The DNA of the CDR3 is TGTGCCAGCAGCACGTCGGGGGGAGAGTATGAAAAACTGTTTTTT.

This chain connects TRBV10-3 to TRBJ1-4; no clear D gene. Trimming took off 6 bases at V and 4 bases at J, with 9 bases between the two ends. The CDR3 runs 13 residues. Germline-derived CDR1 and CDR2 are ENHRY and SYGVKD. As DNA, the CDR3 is TGTGCCATCAGCTGGACGGGTAATGAAAAACTGTTTTTT. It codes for CAISWTGNEKLFF.

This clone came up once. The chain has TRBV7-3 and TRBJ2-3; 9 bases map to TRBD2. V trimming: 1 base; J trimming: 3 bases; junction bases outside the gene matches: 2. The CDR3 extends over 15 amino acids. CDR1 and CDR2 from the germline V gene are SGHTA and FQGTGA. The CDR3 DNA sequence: TGTGCCAGCAGCTTAAGTCTAGCGGGAACAGATACGCAGTATTTT. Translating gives CASSLSLAGTDTQYF.

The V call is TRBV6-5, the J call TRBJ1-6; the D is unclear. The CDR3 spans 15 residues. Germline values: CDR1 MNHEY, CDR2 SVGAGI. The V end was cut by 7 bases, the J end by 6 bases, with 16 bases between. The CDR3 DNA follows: TGTGCCAGCACTCCGGGCAGCTCGGGTAATTCACCCCTCCACTTT. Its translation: CASTPGSSGNSPLHF.

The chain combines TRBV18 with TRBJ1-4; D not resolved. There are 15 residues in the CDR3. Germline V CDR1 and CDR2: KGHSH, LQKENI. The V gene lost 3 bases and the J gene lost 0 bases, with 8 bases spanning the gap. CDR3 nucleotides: TGTGCCAGCTCACCTGAGGCGACAACTAATGAAAAACTGTTTTTT. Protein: CASSPEATTNEKLFF.

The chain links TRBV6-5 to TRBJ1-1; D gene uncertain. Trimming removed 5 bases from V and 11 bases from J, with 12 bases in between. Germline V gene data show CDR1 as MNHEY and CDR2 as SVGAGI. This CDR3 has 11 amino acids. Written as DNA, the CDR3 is TGTGCCAGCAGTAACGGGGTGTATGCTTTCTTT. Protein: CASSNGVYAFF.

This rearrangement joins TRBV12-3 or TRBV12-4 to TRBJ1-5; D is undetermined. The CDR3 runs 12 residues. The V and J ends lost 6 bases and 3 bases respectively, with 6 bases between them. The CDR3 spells CASSPYNQPQHF. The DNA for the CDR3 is TGTGCCAGCAGCCCGTACAATCAGCCCCAGCATTTT.

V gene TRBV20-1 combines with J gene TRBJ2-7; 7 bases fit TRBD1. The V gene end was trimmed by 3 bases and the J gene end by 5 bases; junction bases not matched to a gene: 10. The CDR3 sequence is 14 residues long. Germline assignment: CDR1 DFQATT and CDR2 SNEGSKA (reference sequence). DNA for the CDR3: TGCAGTGCTAGTTGGACAGGTTATAGGAACGAGCAGTACTTC. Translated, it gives CSASWTGYRNEQYF.